Reported below is one T cell receptor (beta chain). cDNA reverse transcribed from extracted RNA served as the sequencing template. The data were produced by immunoSEQ multiplex PCR, yet TCRdb's version contains in-frame clones alone and is incomplete. The sample has 150,000 to 200,000 clones, 50% to 60% seen once. The CDR3 is 15 residues long. Germline CDR1 LNHDA, CDR2 SQIVND (reference sequence). Trimming cost V 5 bases and J 3 bases; bases outside gene matches: 6. The data originate from a study of CD8+ T cells in alopecia areata. Study-wide background: Tofacitinib therapy took 6 to 18 months; 6 months off drug came after.

From alopecia areata patients, lesional scalp punch biopsies and peripheral blood were collected. The source of this sequence is a human donor with alopecia areata. This chain uses TRBV19 with TRBJ2-7; 11 nucleotides line up with TRBD1. Sequences were derived from CD4+ T cells sorted from blood, sampled at week 0. CDR3 bases: TGTGCCAGTAGTGGTACCGGGACAGGGGGCTACGAGCAGTACTTC. Its translation: CASSGTGTGGYEQYF.